This is a list of T cell receptor beta chains from one sample in a study of cytomegalovirus exposure and HLA in healthy donors. Sequenced by immunoSEQ multiplex PCR; TCRdb stores in-frame clones only, minus some. The sample includes fewer than 110,000 clones, roughly 73% seen only once; the top ten take 7.8%. Sequences were obtained from PBMCs. Source of these receptors: a man aged 30 to 45 in good health and CMV-seronegative. Both conserved end residues are part of each CDR3. Fields, in order: V gene, clone size, D gene, J gene, CDR3 protein, CDR3 DNA. The D gene is left open where the match is weak. Size is omitted from some rows. Given values are once, few, many or a class for expanded clones.

v_call: TRBV7-9
clone_size: -
d_call: TRBD1
j_call: TRBJ1-1
cdr3_aa: CASSTQGALTEAFF
cdr3_nt: TGTGCCAGCAGCACGCAGGGGGCTCTCACTGAAGCTTTCTTT

v_call: TRBV2
clone_size: few
d_call: TRBD1
j_call: TRBJ2-3
cdr3_aa: CASSKGASTDTQYF
cdr3_nt: TGTGCCAGCAGTAAGGGGGCGAGTACAGATACGCAGTATTTT

v_call: TRBV5-4
clone_size: -
d_call: TRBD2
j_call: TRBJ2-3
cdr3_aa: CASRLAEQLDTQYF
cdr3_nt: TGTGCCAGCAGACTAGCGGAACAGTTAGATACGCAGTATTTT

v_call: TRBV2
clone_size: -
d_call: TRBD1
j_call: TRBJ2-7
cdr3_aa: CASSINRGPYEQYF
cdr3_nt: TGTGCCAGCAGTATTAACAGGGGTCCGTACGAGCAGTACTTC

v_call: TRBV7-3
clone_size: -
d_call: TRBD1
j_call: TRBJ2-2
cdr3_aa: CASSLQGVGSGELFF
cdr3_nt: TGTGCCAGCAGCTTACAGGGGGTAGGGAGCGGGGAGCTGTTTTTT

v_call: TRBV7-3
clone_size: -
d_call: TRBD1
j_call: TRBJ2-1
cdr3_aa: CASSLTGTVDYNEQFF
cdr3_nt: TGTGCCAGCAGCTTAACCGGGACAGTAGACTACAATGAGCAGTTCTTC

v_call: TRBV7-9
clone_size: few
d_call: -
j_call: TRBJ2-7
cdr3_aa: CASSPSLASSEQYF
cdr3_nt: TGTGCCAGCAGCCCCTCTCTCGCGTCGAGCGAGCAGTACTTC

v_call: TRBV6-1
clone_size: few
d_call: TRBD1
j_call: TRBJ2-2
cdr3_aa: CASSMGTAGELFF
cdr3_nt: TGTGCCAGCAGTATGGGGACAGCGGGGGAGCTGTTTTTT

v_call: TRBV6-6
clone_size: -
d_call: TRBD2
j_call: TRBJ2-2
cdr3_aa: CASSPRAGNGELFF
cdr3_nt: TGTGCCAGCAGCCCTAGAGCGGGAAACGGGGAGCTGTTTTTT

v_call: TRBV6-6
clone_size: -
d_call: TRBD1
j_call: TRBJ2-7
cdr3_aa: CASSYRTGGSYEQYF
cdr3_nt: TGTGCCAGCAGTTACCGGACAGGTGGCTCCTACGAGCAGTACTTC

v_call: TRBV27
clone_size: -
d_call: -
j_call: TRBJ1-5
cdr3_aa: CASSQISNQPQHF
cdr3_nt: TGTGCCAGCAGTCAAATTAGCAATCAGCCCCAGCATTTT

v_call: TRBV30
clone_size: -
d_call: -
j_call: TRBJ2-2
cdr3_aa: CAWSVRGSVTGELFF
cdr3_nt: TGTGCCTGGAGTGTACGAGGGAGCGTCACCGGGGAGCTGTTTTTT

v_call: TRBV5-1
clone_size: -
d_call: TRBD2
j_call: TRBJ2-3
cdr3_aa: CASSLERLAGRGGGTDTQYF
cdr3_nt: TGCGCCAGCAGCTTGGAACGACTAGCGGGACGGGGAGGGGGCACAGATACGCAGTATTTT

v_call: TRBV5-1
clone_size: -
d_call: TRBD2
j_call: TRBJ2-1
cdr3_aa: CASSLVLAGKSGSWNEQFF
cdr3_nt: TGCGCCAGCAGCTTGGTGCTAGCGGGAAAGAGCGGGTCGTGGAATGAGCAGTTCTTC

v_call: TRBV5-6
clone_size: -
d_call: -
j_call: TRBJ2-7
cdr3_aa: CASSLSLEQYF
cdr3_nt: TGTGCCAGCAGCTTGTCTCTCGAGCAGTACTTC

v_call: TRBV19
clone_size: -
d_call: TRBD2
j_call: TRBJ2-1
cdr3_aa: CASSISGRGSGRASEQFF
cdr3_nt: TGTGCCAGTAGTATTTCCGGCAGGGGTAGCGGGAGGGCCAGTGAGCAGTTCTTC

v_call: TRBV19
clone_size: -
d_call: -
j_call: TRBJ2-2
cdr3_aa: CASSSQGSHGELFF
cdr3_nt: TGTGCCAGTAGTAGCCAGGGTTCACACGGGGAGCTGTTTTTT

v_call: TRBV19
clone_size: -
d_call: TRBD2
j_call: TRBJ2-7
cdr3_aa: CASSITQGLAGGHEQYF
cdr3_nt: TGTGCCAGTAGTATAACCCAGGGACTAGCGGGAGGCCACGAGCAGTACTTC

v_call: TRBV21-1
clone_size: -
d_call: -
j_call: TRBJ2-7
cdr3_aa: CASSKGVGTDSYEQYF
cdr3_nt: TGTGCCAGCAGCAAAGGCGTCGGGACAGACTCCTACGAGCAGTACTTC

v_call: TRBV5-1
clone_size: once
d_call: TRBD1
j_call: TRBJ2-2
cdr3_aa: CASDRGNTGELFF
cdr3_nt: TGCGCCAGCGACAGGGGAAACACCGGGGAGCTGTTTTTT

v_call: TRBV6-5
clone_size: once
d_call: -
j_call: TRBJ2-1
cdr3_aa: CASSYLQGLTYNEQFF
cdr3_nt: TGTGCCAGCAGTTACCTACAGGGTCTAACCTACAATGAGCAGTTCTTC

v_call: TRBV5-1
clone_size: -
d_call: TRBD1
j_call: TRBJ2-2
cdr3_aa: CASSLGGTGGTGELFF
cdr3_nt: TGCGCCAGCAGCTTGGGTGGGACAGGTGGTACCGGGGAGCTGTTTTTT

v_call: TRBV7-2
clone_size: -
d_call: -
j_call: TRBJ2-4
cdr3_aa: CASSLNTKNIQYF
cdr3_nt: TGTGCCAGCAGCTTAAACACCAAAAACATTCAGTACTTC

v_call: TRBV29-1
clone_size: -
d_call: TRBD1
j_call: TRBJ2-7
cdr3_aa: CSVAPTGGYEQYF
cdr3_nt: TGCAGCGTTGCACCGACAGGGGGCTACGAGCAGTACTTC

v_call: TRBV5-1
clone_size: -
d_call: TRBD2
j_call: TRBJ2-7
cdr3_aa: CASSWGLATYEQYF
cdr3_nt: TGCGCCAGCAGCTGGGGACTAGCTACCTACGAGCAGTACTTC

v_call: TRBV7-9
clone_size: -
d_call: -
j_call: TRBJ2-5
cdr3_aa: CASSSFGGETQYF
cdr3_nt: TGTGCCAGCAGCTCATTTGGGGGGGAGACCCAGTACTTC

v_call: TRBV25-1
clone_size: -
d_call: -
j_call: TRBJ1-1
cdr3_aa: CASSESGTLTMNTEAFF
cdr3_nt: TGTGCCAGCAGTGAATCAGGGACACTAACCATGAACACTGAAGCTTTCTTT

v_call: TRBV2
clone_size: -
d_call: -
j_call: TRBJ2-1
cdr3_aa: CASSPQDRIHEQFF
cdr3_nt: TGTGCCAGCAGTCCCCAAGACAGGATCCATGAGCAGTTCTTC

v_call: TRBV7-9
clone_size: -
d_call: TRBD1
j_call: TRBJ2-1
cdr3_aa: CASSMPQGAASYNEQFF
cdr3_nt: TGTGCCAGCAGCATGCCACAGGGGGCCGCATCCTACAATGAGCAGTTCTTC

v_call: TRBV9
clone_size: -
d_call: TRBD1
j_call: TRBJ1-1
cdr3_aa: CASSRGQGRWDTEAFF
cdr3_nt: TGTGCCAGCAGCAGAGGACAGGGCCGGTGGGACACTGAAGCTTTCTTT

v_call: TRBV28
clone_size: -
d_call: TRBD1
j_call: TRBJ1-2
cdr3_aa: CASSLGQGAGGYTF
cdr3_nt: TGTGCCAGCAGTTTGGGACAGGGGGCGGGTGGCTACACCTTC

v_call: TRBV28
clone_size: few
d_call: -
j_call: TRBJ2-2
cdr3_aa: CASSASTGELFF
cdr3_nt: TGTGCCAGCAGTGCGTCCACCGGGGAGCTGTTTTTT

v_call: TRBV19
clone_size: -
d_call: TRBD1
j_call: TRBJ2-7
cdr3_aa: CASSFGTGGFGEQYF
cdr3_nt: TGTGCCAGTAGTTTCGGGACAGGGGGTTTTGGAGAGCAGTACTTC

v_call: TRBV30
clone_size: -
d_call: -
j_call: TRBJ2-3
cdr3_aa: CAWSVRASLSTDTQYF
cdr3_nt: TGTGCCTGGAGTGTAAGGGCTAGCTTGAGCACAGATACGCAGTATTTT

v_call: TRBV11-2
clone_size: -
d_call: TRBD1
j_call: TRBJ2-3
cdr3_aa: CASSPGTGSTDTQYF
cdr3_nt: TGTGCCAGCAGCCCAGGGACAGGGAGCACAGATACGCAGTATTTT

v_call: TRBV5-4
clone_size: -
d_call: -
j_call: TRBJ1-5
cdr3_aa: CASSLGGFSNQPQHF
cdr3_nt: TGTGCCAGCAGCTTGGGTGGCTTTAGCAATCAGCCCCAGCATTTT

v_call: TRBV19
clone_size: many
d_call: TRBD1
j_call: TRBJ1-2
cdr3_aa: CASSPGTGFLAYGYTF
cdr3_nt: TGTGCCAGTAGCCCCGGGACAGGGTTTCTCGCCTATGGCTACACCTTC

v_call: TRBV9
clone_size: -
d_call: TRBD1
j_call: TRBJ1-3
cdr3_aa: CASSPGTGSGNTIYF
cdr3_nt: TGTGCCAGCAGCCCCGGGACAGGGAGTGGAAACACCATATATTTT

v_call: TRBV29-1
clone_size: -
d_call: TRBD1
j_call: TRBJ1-4
cdr3_aa: CSAIDGPGGGEKLFF
cdr3_nt: TGCAGCGCGATTGACGGGCCAGGGGGCGGTGAAAAACTGTTTTTT

v_call: TRBV5-1
clone_size: -
d_call: TRBD1
j_call: TRBJ1-6
cdr3_aa: CASSDGTGDSPLHF
cdr3_nt: TGCGCCAGCAGCGACGGGACAGGGGATTCACCCCTCCACTTT

v_call: TRBV13
clone_size: -
d_call: TRBD2
j_call: TRBJ2-7
cdr3_aa: CASSLRAGASYEQYF
cdr3_nt: TGTGCCAGCAGCTTACGGGCGGGAGCCTCCTACGAGCAGTACTTC

v_call: TRBV21-1
clone_size: -
d_call: -
j_call: TRBJ1-2
cdr3_aa: CASSTRGRAYGYTF
cdr3_nt: TGTGCCAGCAGCACCAGGGGGCGCGCCTATGGCTACACCTTC

v_call: TRBV5-1
clone_size: -
d_call: -
j_call: TRBJ1-1
cdr3_aa: CASSFEGSGFVNTEAFF
cdr3_nt: TGCGCCAGCAGCTTCGAGGGATCAGGATTCGTTAACACTGAAGCTTTCTTT

v_call: TRBV4-2
clone_size: once
d_call: -
j_call: TRBJ1-3
cdr3_aa: CASSQDPGAGNTIYF
cdr3_nt: TGTGCCAGCAGCCAAGATCCGGGGGCTGGAAACACCATATATTTT

v_call: TRBV10-3
clone_size: -
d_call: TRBD1
j_call: TRBJ2-3
cdr3_aa: CAISQGQGAGTDTQYF
cdr3_nt: TGTGCCATCAGCCAAGGACAGGGGGCAGGCACAGATACGCAGTATTTT

v_call: TRBV9
clone_size: -
d_call: TRBD2
j_call: TRBJ2-2
cdr3_aa: CASSVRAWRGGISFFFRELFF
cdr3_nt: TGTGCCAGCAGCGTAAGGGCGTGGCGGGGGGGGATTAGTTTCTTTTTTCGGGAGCTGTTTTTT

v_call: TRBV18
clone_size: -
d_call: -
j_call: TRBJ2-7
cdr3_aa: CASSPDSANYEQYF
cdr3_nt: TGTGCCAGCTCACCCGATTCCGCGAACTACGAGCAGTACTTC

v_call: TRBV7-9
clone_size: -
d_call: -
j_call: TRBJ1-2
cdr3_aa: CASSITGQLYTF
cdr3_nt: TGTGCCAGCAGCATAACTGGACAGCTCTACACCTTC

v_call: TRBV7-9
clone_size: many
d_call: TRBD1
j_call: TRBJ1-4
cdr3_aa: CASSSAGQGKLFF
cdr3_nt: TGTGCCAGCAGCTCCGCAGGACAGGGAAAACTGTTTTTT

v_call: TRBV6-1
clone_size: -
d_call: -
j_call: TRBJ1-3
cdr3_aa: CASSDGASGNTIYF
cdr3_nt: TGTGCCAGCAGTGATGGAGCTTCTGGAAACACCATATATTTT

v_call: TRBV11-2
clone_size: -
d_call: -
j_call: TRBJ2-1
cdr3_aa: CASSLRDSVNEQFF
cdr3_nt: TGTGCCAGCAGCCTCCGGGACTCTGTCAATGAGCAGTTCTTC

v_call: TRBV7-8
clone_size: -
d_call: -
j_call: TRBJ2-3
cdr3_aa: CASSGVRSDTQYF
cdr3_nt: TGTGCCAGCAGCGGTGTGAGATCAGATACGCAGTATTTT

v_call: TRBV11-2
clone_size: -
d_call: -
j_call: TRBJ2-7
cdr3_aa: CASSLGRGGSYEQYF
cdr3_nt: TGTGCCAGCAGCTTAGGAAGGGGGGGCTCCTACGAGCAGTACTTC